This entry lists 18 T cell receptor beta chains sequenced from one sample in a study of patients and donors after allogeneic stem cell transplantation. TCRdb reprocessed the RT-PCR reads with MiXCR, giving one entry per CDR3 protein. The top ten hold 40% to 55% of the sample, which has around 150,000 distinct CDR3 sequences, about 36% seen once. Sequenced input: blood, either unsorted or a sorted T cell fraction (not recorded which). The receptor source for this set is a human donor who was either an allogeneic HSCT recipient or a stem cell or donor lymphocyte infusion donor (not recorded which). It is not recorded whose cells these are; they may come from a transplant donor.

CDR3 protein: CASSQGGQGAVGYTF. In DNA form, the CDR3 reads TGCGCCAGCAGCCAAGGGGGACAGGGGGCAGTTGGCTACACCTTC. The chain joins TRBV4-3 to TRBJ1-2; 12 bases line up with TRBD1. Germline V gene sequence: CDR1 LGHNA, CDR2 YSLEER. The CDR3 is 15 amino acids. Unmatched junction bases numbered 4, after V lost 1 base and J lost 7 bases.

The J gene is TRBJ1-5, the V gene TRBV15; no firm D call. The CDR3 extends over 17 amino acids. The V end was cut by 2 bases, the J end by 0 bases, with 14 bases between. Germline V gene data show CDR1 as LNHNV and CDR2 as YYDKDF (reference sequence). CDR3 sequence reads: CATSRQPPGFSNQPQHF. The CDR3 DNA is TGTGCCACCAGCAGACAACCCCCAGGATTTAGCAATCAGCCCCAGCATTTT.

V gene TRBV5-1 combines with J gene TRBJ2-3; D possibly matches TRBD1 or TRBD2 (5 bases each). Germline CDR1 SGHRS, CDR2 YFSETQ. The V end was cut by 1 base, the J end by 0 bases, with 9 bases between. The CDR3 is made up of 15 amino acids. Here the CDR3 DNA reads TGCGCCAGCAGCTTGTTGGGGGAGAGCACAGATACGCAGTATTTT. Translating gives CASSLLGESTDTQYF.

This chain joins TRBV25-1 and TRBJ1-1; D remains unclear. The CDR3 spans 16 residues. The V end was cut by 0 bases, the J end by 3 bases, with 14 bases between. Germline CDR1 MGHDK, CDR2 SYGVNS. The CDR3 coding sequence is TGTGCCAGCAGTGAATATGAGAGGACGCTGGACACTGAAGCTTTCTTT. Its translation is CASSEYERTLDTEAFF.

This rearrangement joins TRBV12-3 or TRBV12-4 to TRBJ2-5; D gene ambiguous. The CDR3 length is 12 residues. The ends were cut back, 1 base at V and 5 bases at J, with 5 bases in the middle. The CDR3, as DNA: TGTGCCAGCAGTTTAGTCAGCGAGACCCAGTACTTC. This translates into CASSLVSETQYF.

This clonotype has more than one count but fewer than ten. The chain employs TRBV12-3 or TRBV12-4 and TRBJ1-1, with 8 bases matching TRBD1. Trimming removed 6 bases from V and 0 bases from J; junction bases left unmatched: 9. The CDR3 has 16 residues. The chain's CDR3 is CASSSWTGTMNTEAFF. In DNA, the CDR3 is TGTGCCAGCAGCTCATGGACAGGGACAATGAACACTGAAGCTTTCTTT.

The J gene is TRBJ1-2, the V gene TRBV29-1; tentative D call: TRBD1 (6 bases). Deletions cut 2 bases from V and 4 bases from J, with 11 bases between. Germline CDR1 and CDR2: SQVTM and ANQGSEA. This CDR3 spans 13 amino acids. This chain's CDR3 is CSVENRVGYGYTF. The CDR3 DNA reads TGCAGCGTTGAAAACAGGGTCGGCTATGGCTACACCTTC.

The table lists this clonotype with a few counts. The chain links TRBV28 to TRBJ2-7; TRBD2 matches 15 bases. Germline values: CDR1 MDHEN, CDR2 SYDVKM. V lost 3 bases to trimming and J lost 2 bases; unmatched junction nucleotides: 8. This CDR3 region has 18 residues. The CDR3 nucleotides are TGTGCCAGCAGTTTCACCGGGACTAGCGGGGGGTTGGCCTACGAGCAGTACTTC. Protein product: CASSFTGTSGGLAYEQYF.

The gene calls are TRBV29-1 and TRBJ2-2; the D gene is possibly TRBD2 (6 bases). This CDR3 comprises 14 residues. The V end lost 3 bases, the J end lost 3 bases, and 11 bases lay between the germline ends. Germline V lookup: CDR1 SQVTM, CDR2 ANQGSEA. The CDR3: CSVDAGLDTGELFF. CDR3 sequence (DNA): TGCAGCGTTGACGCGGGGTTGGACACCGGGGAGCTGTTTTTT.

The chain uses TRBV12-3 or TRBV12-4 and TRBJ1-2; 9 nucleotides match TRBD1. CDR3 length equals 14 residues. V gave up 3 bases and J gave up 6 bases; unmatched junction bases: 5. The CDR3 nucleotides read TGTGCCAGCAGTTTCTGGACAGGGGCGGATGGCTACACCTTC. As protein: CASSFWTGADGYTF.

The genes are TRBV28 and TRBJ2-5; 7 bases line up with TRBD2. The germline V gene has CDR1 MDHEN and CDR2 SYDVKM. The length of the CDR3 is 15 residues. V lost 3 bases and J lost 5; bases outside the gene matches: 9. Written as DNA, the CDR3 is TGTGCCAGCAGTTTCATCGGGGGGTCGGGGGAGACCCAGTACTTC. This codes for CASSFIGGSGETQYF. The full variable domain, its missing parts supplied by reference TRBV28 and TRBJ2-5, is DVKVTQSSRYLVKRTGEKVFLECVQDMDHENMFWYRQDPGLGLRLIYFSYDVKMKEKGDIPEGYSVSREKKERFSLILESASTNQTSMYLCASSFIGGSGETQYFGPGTRLLVL.

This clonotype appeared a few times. CDR3 region: CAISESGRSNYGYTF. Here the CDR3 DNA reads TGTGCCATCAGTGAGTCGGGCAGATCTAACTATGGCTACACCTTC. The V gene is TRBV10-3, the J gene TRBJ1-2; D gene uncertain. The CDR3 has 15 residues. The V gene lost 0 bases and the J gene lost 0 bases, with 8 bases spanning the gap. Germline CDR1 reads ENHRY; CDR2 reads SYGVKD.

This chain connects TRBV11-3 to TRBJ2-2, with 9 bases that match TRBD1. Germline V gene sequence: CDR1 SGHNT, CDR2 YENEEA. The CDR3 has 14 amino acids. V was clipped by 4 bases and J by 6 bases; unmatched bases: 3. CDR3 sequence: CASSWDRAAGELFF. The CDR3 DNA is TGTGCCAGCAGCTGGGACAGGGCGGCCGGGGAGCTGTTTTTT. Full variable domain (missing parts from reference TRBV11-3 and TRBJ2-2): EAGVVQSPRYKIIEKKQPVAFWCNPISGHNTLYWYLQNLGQGPELLIRYENEEAVDDSQLPKDRFSAERLKGVDSTLKIQPAELGDSAVYLCASSWDRAAGELFFGEGSRLTVL.

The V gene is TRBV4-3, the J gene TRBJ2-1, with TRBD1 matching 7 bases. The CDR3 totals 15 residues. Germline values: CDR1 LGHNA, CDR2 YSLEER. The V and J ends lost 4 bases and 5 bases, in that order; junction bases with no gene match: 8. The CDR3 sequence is CASSLRGTEDNEQFF. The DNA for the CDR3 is TGCGCCAGCAGCCTACGAGGGACAGAAGACAATGAGCAGTTCTTC.

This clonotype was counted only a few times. CDR3 protein: CASSLDPDSSYGYTF. The CDR3 DNA reads as TGTGCCAGCAGCTTAGATCCGGACAGCTCCTATGGCTACACCTTC. The genes are TRBV7-9 and TRBJ1-2, with D possibly matching TRBD1 (6 bases). This CDR3 region has 15 residues. Trimming pared 1 base from V and 4 bases from J, leaving 13 bases between. The germline V gene has CDR1 SEHNR and CDR2 FQNEAQ (reference sequence).

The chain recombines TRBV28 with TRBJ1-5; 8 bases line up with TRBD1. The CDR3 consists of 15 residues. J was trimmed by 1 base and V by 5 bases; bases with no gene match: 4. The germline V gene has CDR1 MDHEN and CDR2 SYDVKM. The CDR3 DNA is TGTGCCAGCAGTATGAGACAGGGGAGCAATCAGCCCCAGCATTTT. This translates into CASSMRQGSNQPQHF.

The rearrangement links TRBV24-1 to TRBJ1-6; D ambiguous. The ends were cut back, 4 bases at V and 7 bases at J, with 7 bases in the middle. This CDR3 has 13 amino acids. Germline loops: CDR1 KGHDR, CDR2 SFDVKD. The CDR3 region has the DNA TGTGCCACCAGTGACGGAATCAATTCACCCCTCCACTTT. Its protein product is CATSDGINSPLHF.

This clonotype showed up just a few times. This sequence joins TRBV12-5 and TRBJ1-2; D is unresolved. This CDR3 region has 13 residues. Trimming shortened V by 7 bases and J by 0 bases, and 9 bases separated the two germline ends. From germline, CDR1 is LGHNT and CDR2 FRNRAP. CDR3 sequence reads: CASASDSNYGYTF. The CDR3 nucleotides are TGTGCTAGTGCTTCAGATTCTAACTATGGCTACACCTTC.